Detailed here is one T cell receptor beta chain. As yet, its antigen is unknown. These data belong to a study of cytomegalovirus exposure and HLA in healthy donors. Study-wide background: T cells numbering approximately 170 million yielded approximately 120 million unique TCR beta sequences in an earlier analysis. The study's findings and limits: In an earlier analysis, productive rearrangement rates for most beta V segments clustered near 87% or 30%. Analyses of presence and absence presupposed an approximately uniform sequencing depth across donors.

Per the germline V gene, CDR1 is MNHEY and CDR2 is SMNVEV (reference sequence). The V end lost 1 base, the J end lost 0 bases, and 15 bases lay between the germline ends. The CDR3 totals 18 residues. With 60 Vbeta and 13 Jbeta primers, the PCR was carried out. Profiled with immunoSEQ multiplex PCR; TCRdb holds only in-frame clones, not every one. Of over 100,000 clones in the sample, almost 80% were seen once. The sequencing sample was made of PBMCs. This receptor was taken from a female donor in good health and CMV-seronegative. V is TRBV27 and J is TRBJ2-2; possible D gene TRBD2, 5 bases. The CDR3 coding sequence is TGTGCCAGCAGTTTATACCCCCAGGACTCCTCGAACACCGGGGAGCTGTTTTTT. This sequence encodes CASSLYPQDSSNTGELFF.